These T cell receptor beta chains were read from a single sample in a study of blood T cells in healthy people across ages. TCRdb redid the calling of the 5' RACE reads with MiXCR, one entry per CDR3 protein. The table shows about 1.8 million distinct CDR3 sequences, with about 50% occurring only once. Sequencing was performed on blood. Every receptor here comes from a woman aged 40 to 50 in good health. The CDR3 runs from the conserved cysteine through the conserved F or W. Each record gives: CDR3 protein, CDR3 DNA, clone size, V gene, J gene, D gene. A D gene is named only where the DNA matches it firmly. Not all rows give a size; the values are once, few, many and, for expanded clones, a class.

cdr3_aa: CASSRVPGGPLNEQFF; cdr3_nt: TGTGCCAGCAGCCGCGTACCGGGGGGGCCGCTAAACGAGCAGTTCTTC; clone_size: .; v_call: TRBV4-2; j_call: TRBJ2-1; d_call: TRBD2
cdr3_aa: CASSFGPSGGTDTQYF; cdr3_nt: TGTGCCAGCAGCTTTGGCCCTAGCGGGGGTACAGATACGCAGTATTTT; clone_size: .; v_call: TRBV7-2; j_call: TRBJ2-3; d_call: TRBD2
cdr3_aa: CASSSGLAGRADTQYF; cdr3_nt: TGTGCCAGCAGCTCGGGACTAGCGGGGCGGGCAGATACGCAGTATTTT; clone_size: few; v_call: TRBV9; j_call: TRBJ2-3; d_call: TRBD2
cdr3_aa: CSASARQGPNVDTQYF; cdr3_nt: TGCAGTGCGAGCGCCCGACAGGGACCAAACGTGGATACGCAGTATTTT; clone_size: .; v_call: TRBV20-1; j_call: TRBJ2-3; d_call: TRBD1
cdr3_aa: CATSRTGGMGTQYF; cdr3_nt: TGTGCCACCAGCAGAACAGGGGGCATGGGGACCCAGTACTTC; clone_size: .; v_call: TRBV15; j_call: TRBJ2-5; d_call: TRBD1
cdr3_aa: CSAFLGVLYNEQFF; cdr3_nt: TGCAGTGCGTTTTTGGGGGTCCTGTACAATGAGCAGTTCTTC; clone_size: .; v_call: TRBV20-1; j_call: TRBJ2-1; d_call: .
cdr3_aa: CASTTRRMGATNEKLFF; cdr3_nt: TGTGCCAGCACCACACGACGTATGGGGGCAACTAATGAAAAACTGTTTTTT; clone_size: .; v_call: TRBV12-3/TRBV12-4; j_call: TRBJ1-4; d_call: .
cdr3_aa: CASSLVLAGPYNEQFF; cdr3_nt: TGTGCCAGCAGCTTAGTGCTAGCGGGTCCCTACAATGAGCAGTTCTTC; clone_size: .; v_call: TRBV7-8; j_call: TRBJ2-1; d_call: TRBD2
cdr3_aa: CAISPTGLTGETQYF; cdr3_nt: TGTGCCATCAGTCCTACAGGGTTAACGGGGGAGACCCAGTACTTC; clone_size: few; v_call: TRBV10-3; j_call: TRBJ2-5; d_call: .
cdr3_aa: CASRLGQGGTDTQYF; cdr3_nt: TGTGCCAGCAGACTGGGACAGGGTGGCACAGATACGCAGTATTTT; clone_size: .; v_call: TRBV12-3/TRBV12-4; j_call: TRBJ2-3; d_call: TRBD1
cdr3_aa: CASSFAGAIETQYF; cdr3_nt: TGTGCCAGCAGCTTTGCAGGGGCGATAGAGACCCAGTACTTC; clone_size: .; v_call: TRBV7-2; j_call: TRBJ2-5; d_call: .